This T cell receptor (beta chain) was obtained from a study of control samples from healthy donors and cancer patients. Assay used: immunoSEQ multiplex PCR; TCRdb lists only in-frame clones, some missing. Found here are about 130,000 clones, 85% to 95% of them singletons; the top ten hold 0.5% to 0.7%. V lost 2 bases, J lost 4 bases, and 10 bases lay in between. CDR1 is MNHEY, CDR2 SMNVEV, per germline (reference sequence). The length of the CDR3 is 14 residues. The material sequenced was PBMCs. The clonotype comes from a man older than 75 with head and neck cancer. The chain is built from TRBV27 and TRBJ2-3; D remains unclear. CDR3 region: CASSLGRNADTQYF. CDR3 bases: TGTGCCAGCAGTTTAGGTAGAAATGCAGATACGCAGTATTTT.